Listed below are T cell receptor beta chains from one sample, sequenced in a study of radiation and T cells in renal cell carcinoma. Generated by immunoSEQ multiplex PCR, the TCRdb table keeps only in-frame clones and is missing some. The repertoire consists of about 58,000 clones, with around 76% occurring once and the leading ten covering roughly 7%. This material consisted of blood, taken from a patient whose treatment included radiotherapy and nephrectomy. The source of these receptors is a man in his fifties or sixties with renal cell carcinoma. The CDR3 runs from the conserved cysteine through the conserved F or W. The D gene is left open where the match is weak. Expanded clones get a size class; other rows say once, few or many, or leave the size out.

v_call: TRBV6-4
j_call: TRBJ2-2
d_call: -
clone_size: many
cdr3_nt: TGTGCCAGCAGATTTCAGGGGAGTACCGGGGAGCTGTTTTTT
cdr3_aa: CASRFQGSTGELFF

v_call: TRBV4-3
j_call: TRBJ2-2
d_call: -
clone_size: -
cdr3_nt: TGCGCCAGCAGCCAAGATGAGGGGGGCCCCCACGCGAACACCGGGGAGCTGTTTTTT
cdr3_aa: CASSQDEGGPHANTGELFF

v_call: TRBV7-2
j_call: TRBJ2-5
d_call: -
clone_size: -
cdr3_nt: TGTGCCAGCAGCTTATCCCTCGGGGAGACCCAGTACTTC
cdr3_aa: CASSLSLGETQYF

v_call: TRBV6-5
j_call: TRBJ1-2
d_call: TRBD1
clone_size: -
cdr3_nt: TGTGCCAGCAGTTTGGGTCCCGGGACAGGGGCGAGTGGCTACACCTTC
cdr3_aa: CASSLGPGTGASGYTF

v_call: TRBV5-6
j_call: TRBJ1-6
d_call: -
clone_size: -
cdr3_nt: TGTGCCAGCAGCTTGGTCAGCTCCTATAATTCACCCCTCCACTTT
cdr3_aa: CASSLVSSYNSPLHF

v_call: TRBV25-1
j_call: TRBJ2-5
d_call: -
clone_size: -
cdr3_nt: TGTGCCAGCAGTGAGAGTCTGGGGAGCCGTTCCGAGACCCAGTACTTC
cdr3_aa: CASSESLGSRSETQYF

v_call: TRBV7-2
j_call: TRBJ2-1
d_call: -
clone_size: -
cdr3_nt: TGTGCCACGGGCACTTTCGCTGGTGAGCAGTTCTTC
cdr3_aa: CATGTFAGEQFF

v_call: TRBV7-9
j_call: TRBJ1-4
d_call: -
clone_size: -
cdr3_nt: TGTGCCAGCAGCTTAGTCCAGGGGTTTAATGAAAAACTGTTTTTT
cdr3_aa: CASSLVQGFNEKLFF

v_call: TRBV9
j_call: TRBJ2-3
d_call: -
clone_size: -
cdr3_nt: TGTGCCAGCAGCGGTAGCGGTTTTACAGATACGCAGTATTTT
cdr3_aa: CASSGSGFTDTQYF

v_call: TRBV5-1
j_call: TRBJ2-5
d_call: TRBD1
clone_size: -
cdr3_nt: TGCGCCAGCAAATTAGAGACAGGGAAAGAGACCCAGTACTTC
cdr3_aa: CASKLETGKETQYF

v_call: TRBV7-6
j_call: TRBJ2-5
d_call: -
clone_size: -
cdr3_nt: TGTGCCAGCAGCACTTTAGGTGGGGAGACCCAGTACTTC
cdr3_aa: CASSTLGGETQYF

v_call: TRBV10-3
j_call: TRBJ2-3
d_call: -
clone_size: few
cdr3_nt: TGTGCCATCAGTGACACTAGCCCTAGCACAGATACGCAGTATTTT
cdr3_aa: CAISDTSPSTDTQYF

v_call: TRBV7-2
j_call: TRBJ2-2
d_call: -
clone_size: -
cdr3_nt: TGTGCCAGCAGCTTAGTGGGGGGAGCGAACACCGGGGAGCTGTTTTTT
cdr3_aa: CASSLVGGANTGELFF

v_call: TRBV5-6
j_call: TRBJ2-1
d_call: TRBD2
clone_size: -
cdr3_nt: TGTGCCAGCAGCCGGACTAGCTCGCCCTACAATGAGCAGTTCTTC
cdr3_aa: CASSRTSSPYNEQFF

v_call: TRBV11-2
j_call: TRBJ2-1
d_call: TRBD1
clone_size: -
cdr3_nt: TGTGCCAGCAGCTTGAACAGGGGCGACCACAATGAGCAGTTCTTC
cdr3_aa: CASSLNRGDHNEQFF

v_call: TRBV14
j_call: TRBJ2-3
d_call: -
clone_size: -
cdr3_nt: TGTGCCAGCAGCCGTGTTGTTAGCACAGATACGCAGTATTTT
cdr3_aa: CASSRVVSTDTQYF

v_call: TRBV30
j_call: TRBJ2-1
d_call: -
clone_size: -
cdr3_nt: TGTGCCTGGAGTGGGGGGCTGCCGGCAAATGAGCAGTTCTTC
cdr3_aa: CAWSGGLPANEQFF

v_call: TRBV14
j_call: TRBJ2-3
d_call: -
clone_size: few
cdr3_nt: TGTGCCAGCAGCCAAGAGAGGAGCACAGATACGCAGTATTTT
cdr3_aa: CASSQERSTDTQYF

v_call: TRBV5-4
j_call: TRBJ2-1
d_call: TRBD1
clone_size: -
cdr3_nt: TGTGCCAGCAGCTTGGGGGGACAGGGGTCCTACAATGAGCAGTTCTTC
cdr3_aa: CASSLGGQGSYNEQFF

v_call: TRBV10-2
j_call: TRBJ1-1
d_call: TRBD1
clone_size: few
cdr3_nt: TGCGCCAGCAGAAACCCGGGACAGATGAACACTGAAGCTTTCTTT
cdr3_aa: CASRNPGQMNTEAFF

v_call: TRBV5-1
j_call: TRBJ1-2
d_call: -
clone_size: -
cdr3_nt: TGCGCCAGCAGTAAAGACCCTGGGAACTATGGCTACACCTTC
cdr3_aa: CASSKDPGNYGYTF

v_call: TRBV5-1
j_call: TRBJ2-3
d_call: -
clone_size: -
cdr3_nt: TGCGCCAGCAGCCTACTAGAGGGGGGCTCCACAGATACGCAGTATTTT
cdr3_aa: CASSLLEGGSTDTQYF

v_call: TRBV19
j_call: TRBJ1-5
d_call: TRBD1
clone_size: -
cdr3_nt: TGTGCCAGTAATAGGCGGCTAGGGACAGAAGAATTCCCCCAGCATTTT
cdr3_aa: CASNRRLGTEEFPQHF

v_call: TRBV6-1
j_call: TRBJ2-7
d_call: TRBD1
clone_size: -
cdr3_nt: TGTGCCAGCAGTGGAGGGACAGCGAGCTCCTACGAGCAGTACTTC
cdr3_aa: CASSGGTASSYEQYF

v_call: TRBV6-1
j_call: TRBJ2-2
d_call: -
clone_size: -
cdr3_nt: TGTGCCACCATAAGGTCCGCGAACACCGGGGAGCTGTTTTTT
cdr3_aa: CATIRSANTGELFF

v_call: TRBV9
j_call: TRBJ2-2
d_call: -
clone_size: -
cdr3_nt: TGTGCCAGCAGCCCCCGGGGCCGGCAGGGAGTGAACACCGGGGAGCTGTTTTTT
cdr3_aa: CASSPRGRQGVNTGELFF

v_call: TRBV4-3
j_call: TRBJ2-2
d_call: TRBD2
clone_size: -
cdr3_nt: TGCGCCAGCAGCCGCATTTATAGCGGGAGGAACACCGGGGAGCTGTTTTTT
cdr3_aa: CASSRIYSGRNTGELFF

v_call: TRBV7-9
j_call: TRBJ1-5
d_call: TRBD1
clone_size: -
cdr3_nt: TGTGCCAGCAGCTTAGCCGGGGGGTCGACAGGGGGCAATCAGCCCCAGCATTTT
cdr3_aa: CASSLAGGSTGGNQPQHF

v_call: TRBV10-3
j_call: TRBJ1-3
d_call: -
clone_size: -
cdr3_nt: TGTGCCATCAGCGGGGCCGGGACGGCGACCCCGAACACCATATATTTT
cdr3_aa: CAISGAGTATPNTIYF

v_call: TRBV30
j_call: TRBJ2-1
d_call: -
clone_size: few
cdr3_nt: TGTGCGTGGAGTTTCGGGGATGAGCAGTTCTTC
cdr3_aa: CAWSFGDEQFF

v_call: TRBV11-2
j_call: TRBJ2-2
d_call: -
clone_size: -
cdr3_nt: TGTGCCAGCAGCTTCCTCCAGACGGCTGGGGAGCTGTTTTTT
cdr3_aa: CASSFLQTAGELFF